A selection of T cell receptor beta chains follows, all from one sample in a study of radiation and T cells in renal cell carcinoma. TCRdb keeps only in-frame clones here, not all; method: immunoSEQ multiplex PCR. Here the sample spans about 170,000 clones, about 88% being singletons. Sequencing used blood, obtained from a patient whose treatment included radiotherapy and nephrectomy. The receptors shown here come from a woman in her fifties or sixties with renal cell carcinoma. Both conserved end residues are part of each CDR3. The D gene is left open where the match is weak. For some rows the clone size is stated as once, few or many, or as a class when expanded; others skip it.

D	V	size	J	DNA	CDR3
NA	TRBV14	few	TRBJ1-2	TGTGCCAGCAGCCAAGCGGGGGCGACCTATGGCTACACCTTC	CASSQAGATYGYTF
NA	TRBV25-1	NA	TRBJ1-2	TGTGCCAGCAGTGAATCTTTGCAGATCCATGGCTACACCTTC	CASSESLQIHGYTF
NA	TRBV18	NA	TRBJ1-2	TGTGCCAGCTCACCCAATATCCAGACGAATAACTATGGCTACACCTTC	CASSPNIQTNNYGYTF
NA	TRBV7-6	NA	TRBJ1-2	TGTGCCAGCAGCTTAAATACGGGGCCCAACTATGGCTACACCTTC	CASSLNTGPNYGYTF
TRBD2	TRBV6-1	once	TRBJ2-7	TGTGCCAGCAGGTCACTAGCGGGGGAAGGGTACGAGCAGTACTTC	CASRSLAGEGYEQYF
NA	TRBV14	NA	TRBJ2-7	TGTGCCAGCAGCCAAGTATCGTACGAGCAGTACTTC	CASSQVSYEQYF
TRBD1	TRBV7-9	NA	TRBJ2-5	TGTGCCAGCAGCTTAGTAGCAGGGGGCAGGGAGACCCAGTACTTC	CASSLVAGGRETQYF
TRBD2	TRBV10-1	NA	TRBJ2-5	TGCGCCAGCAGTGAGTCGGCGGGGGAACAAGAGACCCAGTACTTC	CASSESAGEQETQYF
TRBD1	TRBV28	NA	TRBJ1-2	TGTGCCAGCAGTTTGTTACAGGGGGCACACTATGGCTACACCTTC	CASSLLQGAHYGYTF
NA	TRBV19	NA	TRBJ1-6	TGTGCCAGTAGTACCGGGCAGACCTATAATTCACCCCTCCACTTT	CASSTGQTYNSPLHF
NA	TRBV15	NA	TRBJ1-2	TGTGCCACCAGCAGAGATGGGGGTTTCTATGGCTACACCTTC	CATSRDGGFYGYTF
NA	TRBV19	NA	TRBJ2-7	TGTGCCAGTAGTCAGGACCCGAATGTCGCCTACGAGCAGTACTTC	CASSQDPNVAYEQYF
TRBD1	TRBV5-1	NA	TRBJ1-3	TGCGCCAGCAGCTCGAGACAGGGCTCTGGAAACACCATATATTTT	CASSSRQGSGNTIYF
NA	TRBV5-1	NA	TRBJ2-3	TGCGCCAGCAGCTTTCGGACCTCACGGGTAGATACGCAGTATTTT	CASSFRTSRVDTQYF
TRBD1	TRBV13	once	TRBJ1-2	TGTGCCAGCAGCTTAGTCGGGACAGGGGTTGGCTACACCTTC	CASSLVGTGVGYTF
NA	TRBV19	once	TRBJ1-1	TGTGCCAGTAGTAAAGGGGATCGGAGGACTGAAGCTTTCTTT	CASSKGDRRTEAFF
NA	TRBV11-2	few	TRBJ1-6	TGTGCCAGCAGCTTAGAATCGGATCGGTCACCCCTCCACTTT	CASSLESDRSPLHF
NA	TRBV19	NA	TRBJ1-4	TGTGCCAGTAGTATAGTTGGGATTGAAGGCGAAAAACTGTTTTTT	CASSIVGIEGEKLFF
TRBD1	TRBV5-1	NA	TRBJ2-7	TGCGCCAGCAGCAACCCAGGTGGGGGACAGGGGCGTTCCGAGCAGTACTTC	CASSNPGGGQGRSEQYF
NA	TRBV10-1	NA	TRBJ2-2	TGCGCCAGCAGTGTTCAGGTCGGGACCACCGGGGAGCTGTTTTTT	CASSVQVGTTGELFF
NA	TRBV6-5	NA	TRBJ2-7	TGTGCCAGCAGTTACTCTCGGGCCGCCTACGAGCAGTACTTC	CASSYSRAAYEQYF
NA	TRBV7-2	NA	TRBJ2-3	TGTGCCAGCAGCCCCCGGGGCCTAGAAGAGACGCAGTATTTT	CASSPRGLEETQYF
TRBD1	TRBV2	once	TRBJ1-4	TGTGCCAGCAGTCAGAGGGGACAGAATGAAAAACTGTTTTTT	CASSQRGQNEKLFF
NA	TRBV11-2	NA	TRBJ2-2	TGTGCCAGCAGTATAGCCCTCGAACGCACCGGGGAGCTGTTTTTT	CASSIALERTGELFF
TRBD1	TRBV7-9	few	TRBJ1-6	TGTGCCAGCAGCGGGACAGGGAGCTCCTATAATTCACCCCTCCACTTT	CASSGTGSSYNSPLHF
NA	TRBV19	NA	TRBJ1-2	TGTGCCATCTACAGGGCGTACTATGGCTACACCTTC	CAIYRAYYGYTF
NA	TRBV2	NA	TRBJ2-2	TGTGCCAGCAGTTTATACCCAGACACCGGGGAGCTGTTTTTT	CASSLYPDTGELFF
NA	TRBV29-1	NA	TRBJ1-1	TGCAGCGTTGAGGGGGTCATTGGACAACGGAACACTGAAGCTTTCTTT	CSVEGVIGQRNTEAFF
TRBD1	TRBV5-1	NA	TRBJ1-3	TGCGCCAGCAGCCTAGGACAGGGGGCGGCTGGAAACACCATATATTTT	CASSLGQGAAGNTIYF
TRBD1	TRBV27	NA	TRBJ2-7	TGTGCCAGCAGTCAAGGCCTACAGGGGGCCCCACCTTACGAGCAGTACTTC	CASSQGLQGAPPYEQYF
NA	TRBV18	NA	TRBJ2-7	TGTGCCAGCTCACCATTCGGGACGGCAAGCTCCTACGAGCAGTACTTC	CASSPFGTASSYEQYF
NA	TRBV7-6	NA	TRBJ2-5	TGTGCCAGCAGCTTAGGGTTAGGGCGGGGAGAAGAGACCCAGTACTTC	CASSLGLGRGEETQYF
NA	TRBV10-2	NA	TRBJ1-1	TGCGCCAGCAGTGATTATGGGGGCGCCGGTGAAGCTTTCTTT	CASSDYGGAGEAFF
NA	TRBV4-1	NA	TRBJ1-6	TGCGCCAGCAGCCAAGTTATTACTAGGAGCTCCTATAATTCACCCCTCCACTTT	CASSQVITRSSYNSPLHF
TRBD1	TRBV14	NA	TRBJ2-3	TGTGCCAGCAGTCCGACAGGGGCAGATACGCAGTATTTT	CASSPTGADTQYF